The entry below gives a single TCR beta chain sequence along with its context. Its antigen is currently unknown. The sample belongs to a study of shared clonotypes between healthy human individuals. Study-wide findings and caveats: A handful of donors showed sharing of approximately 5% of naive CD4 clonotypes. Memory subsets had estimated richness that was generally smaller than that of naive subsets.

The study ran the assay at deep level. Genomic DNA of each subset was evenly split across several immunoSEQ plates. Sequenced by immunoSEQ multiplex PCR; TCRdb stores in-frame clones only, minus some. In the table there are more than 550,000 clones, roughly 72% of which are singletons. With 3 bases removed from V and 2 bases from J, the gap between germline ends came to 13 bases. This CDR3 spans 16 amino acids. Germline CDR1 is KGHSH and CDR2 is LQKENI. This rearrangement joins TRBV18 to TRBJ2-2, with D possibly being TRBD2 (5 bases). The source material was memory CD4+ T cells sorted from blood. The sample's subset: CD45RA-negative fraction. The source of this sequence is a woman aged 25 to 39 in good health. Written as DNA, the CDR3 is TGTGCCAGCTCACCCTCCTCGCGGGCTAACACCGGGGAGCTGTTTTTT. This codes for CASSPSSRANTGELFF.